The 5 T cell receptor beta chains below all came from one sample that was sequenced in a study of shared clonotypes between healthy human individuals. Sequencing was performed with immunoSEQ multiplex PCR; in TCRdb, only in-frame clones are kept and a portion is missing. Here the sample spans 600,000 to 750,000 clones, about two thirds being singletons. The sequenced sample was memory CD4+ T cells sorted from blood. Subset noted: CD45RA-negative fraction. The receptors were sampled from a woman aged 30 to 39 in good health.

This sequence joins TRBV29-1 and TRBJ2-7; tentatively, D is TRBD1 (6 bases). V lost 4 bases and J lost 0, with 16 bases in between. CDR1 SQVTM and CDR2 ANQGSEA come from the germline V gene. This CDR3 comprises 15 residues. CDR3 nucleotides: TGCAGCGTTGGCCCGGGACATGTCGACTCCTACGAGCAGTACTTC. This translates into CSVGPGHVDSYEQYF.

CDR3 in amino acids: CASSPSLRDEQYF. The DNA for the CDR3 is TGCGCCAGCAGCCCAAGCCTGAGGGACGAGCAGTACTTC. The chain combines TRBV4-1 with TRBJ2-7; D possibly corresponds to TRBD2 (5 bases). The germline CDR1 and CDR2 sequences are MGHRA and YSYEKL. The length of the CDR3 is 13 residues. V was cut by 4 bases and J by 5 bases, with 12 bases left in between.

This clone was seen ten or more times. The rearrangement uses TRBV28 and TRBJ1-2; D is ambiguous. From germline, CDR1 is MDHEN and CDR2 SYDVKM. Between the trimmed V and J ends, which lost 5 bases and 3 bases, there was a span of 7 bases. CDR3 size: 12 residues. CDR3 protein: CASSPQYYGYTF. The CDR3 DNA reads as TGTGCCAGCAGTCCCCAATACTATGGCTACACCTTC.

The chain has TRBV5-8 and TRBJ1-5; weak D call: TRBD1 (5 bases). CDR3 size: 15 residues. CDR1 SGHTS and CDR2 YDEGEE come from the germline V gene. Trimming removed 3 bases at V and 1 base at J, with 11 bases between. CDR3 DNA sequence: TGTGCCAGCAGCTCTGTCGGGGGGAGCAATCAGCCCCAGCATTTT. This gives the protein CASSSVGGSNQPQHF.

The CDR3 DNA is TGTGCCAGCAGTTTATCGGGGGGGACGCCCCAGCATTTT. Its protein is CASSLSGGTPQHF. The chain couples TRBV27 to TRBJ1-5, with a weak D call TRBD1 (5 bases). Germline V gene sequence: CDR1 MNHEY, CDR2 SMNVEV (reference sequence). Between the trimmed V and J ends, which lost 0 bases and 9 bases, there was a span of 9 bases. The CDR3 is made up of 13 amino acids.